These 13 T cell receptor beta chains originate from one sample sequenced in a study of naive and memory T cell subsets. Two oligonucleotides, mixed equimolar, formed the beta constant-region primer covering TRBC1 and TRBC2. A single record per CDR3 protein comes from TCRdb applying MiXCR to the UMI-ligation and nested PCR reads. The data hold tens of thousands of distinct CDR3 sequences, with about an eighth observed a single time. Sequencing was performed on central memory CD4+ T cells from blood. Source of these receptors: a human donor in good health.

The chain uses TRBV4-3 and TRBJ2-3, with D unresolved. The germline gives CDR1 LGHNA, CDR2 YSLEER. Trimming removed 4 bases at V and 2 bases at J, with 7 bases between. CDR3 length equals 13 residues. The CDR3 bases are TGCGCCAGCAGCCCTCAGCTCACAGATACGCAGTATTTT. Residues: CASSPQLTDTQYF.

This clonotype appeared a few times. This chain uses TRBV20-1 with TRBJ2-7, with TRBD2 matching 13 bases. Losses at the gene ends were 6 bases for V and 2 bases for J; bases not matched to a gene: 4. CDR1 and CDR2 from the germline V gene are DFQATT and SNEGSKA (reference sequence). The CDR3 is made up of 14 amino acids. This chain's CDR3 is CSADTSGRAYEQYF. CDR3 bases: TGCAGTGCCGATACTAGCGGGAGGGCCTACGAGCAGTACTTC.

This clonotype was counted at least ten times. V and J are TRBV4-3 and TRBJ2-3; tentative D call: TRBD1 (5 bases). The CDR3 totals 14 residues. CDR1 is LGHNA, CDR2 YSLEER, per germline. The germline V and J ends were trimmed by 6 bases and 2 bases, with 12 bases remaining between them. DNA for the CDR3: TGCGCCAGCAGTTTCGACAGACTCACAGATACGCAGTATTTT. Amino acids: CASSFDRLTDTQYF.

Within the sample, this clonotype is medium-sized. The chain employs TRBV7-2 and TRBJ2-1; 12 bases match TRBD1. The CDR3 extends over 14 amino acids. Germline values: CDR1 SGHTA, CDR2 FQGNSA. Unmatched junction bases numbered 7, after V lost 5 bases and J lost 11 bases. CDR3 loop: CASSPGTGGAKQFF. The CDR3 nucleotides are TGTGCCAGCAGCCCCGGGACAGGGGGCGCGAAGCAGTTCTTC.

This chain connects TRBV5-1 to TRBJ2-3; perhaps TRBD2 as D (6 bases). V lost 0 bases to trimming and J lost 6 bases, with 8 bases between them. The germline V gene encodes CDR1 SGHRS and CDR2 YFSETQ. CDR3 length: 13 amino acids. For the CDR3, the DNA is TGCGCCAGCAGCTTGGGCGCGGGGGATACGCAGTATTTT. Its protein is CASSLGAGDTQYF.

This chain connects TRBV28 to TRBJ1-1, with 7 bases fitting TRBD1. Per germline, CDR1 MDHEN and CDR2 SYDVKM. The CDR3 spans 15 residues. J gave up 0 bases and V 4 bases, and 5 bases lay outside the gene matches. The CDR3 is CASSSAGQMNTEAFF. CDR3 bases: TGTGCCAGCAGTTCCGCGGGACAGATGAACACTGAAGCTTTCTTT.

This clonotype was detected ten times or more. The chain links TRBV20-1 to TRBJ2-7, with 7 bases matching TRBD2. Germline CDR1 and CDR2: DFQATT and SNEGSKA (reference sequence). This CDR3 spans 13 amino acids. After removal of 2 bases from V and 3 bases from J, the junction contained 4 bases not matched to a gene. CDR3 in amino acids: CSARRPGGYEQYF. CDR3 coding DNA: TGCAGTGCTAGACGGCCGGGGGGCTACGAGCAGTACTTC.

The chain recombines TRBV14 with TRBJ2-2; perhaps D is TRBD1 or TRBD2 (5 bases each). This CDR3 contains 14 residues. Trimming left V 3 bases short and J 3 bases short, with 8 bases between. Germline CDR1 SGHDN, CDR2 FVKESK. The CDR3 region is CASSHGGYTGELFF. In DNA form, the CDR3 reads TGTGCCAGCAGCCATGGGGGATACACCGGGGAGCTGTTTTTT.

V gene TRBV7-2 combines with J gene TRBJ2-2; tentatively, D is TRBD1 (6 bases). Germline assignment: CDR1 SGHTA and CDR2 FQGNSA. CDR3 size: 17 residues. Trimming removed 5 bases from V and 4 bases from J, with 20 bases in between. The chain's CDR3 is CASSPRRAGVSTGELFF. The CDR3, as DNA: TGTGCCAGCAGCCCCCGGCGTGCAGGGGTCAGCACCGGGGAGCTGTTTTTT.

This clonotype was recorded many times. CDR3 bases: TGTGCCAGCAGCTTAGGACTAGCGGGAGACCTGAATGAGCAGTTCTTC. As protein: CASSLGLAGDLNEQFF. The chain uses TRBV7-9 and TRBJ2-1; 12 bases are a match to TRBD2. This CDR3 contains 16 residues. The trim removed 1 base at V and 7 bases at J, leaving 5 bases unmatched. Germline V gene lookup returns CDR1 SEHNR and CDR2 FQNEAQ (reference sequence). The entire variable domain, with the rest obtained from reference TRBV7-9 and TRBJ2-1, is as follows: DTGVSQNPRHKITKRGQNVTFRCDPISEHNRLYWYRQTLGQGPEFLTYFQNEAQLEKSRLLSDRFSAERPKGSFSTLEIQRTEQGDSAMYLCASSLGLAGDLNEQFFGPGTRLTVL.

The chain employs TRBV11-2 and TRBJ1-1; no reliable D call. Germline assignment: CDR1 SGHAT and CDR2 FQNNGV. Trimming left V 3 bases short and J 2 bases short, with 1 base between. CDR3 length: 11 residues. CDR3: CASSFNTEAFF. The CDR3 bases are TGTGCCAGCAGCTTTAACACTGAAGCTTTCTTT. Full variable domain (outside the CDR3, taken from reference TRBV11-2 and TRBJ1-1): EAGVAQSPRYKIIEKRQSVAFWCNPISGHATLYWYQQILGQGPKLLIQFQNNGVVDDSQLPKDRFSAERLKGVDSTLKIQPAKLEDSAVYLCASSFNTEAFFGQGTRLTVV.

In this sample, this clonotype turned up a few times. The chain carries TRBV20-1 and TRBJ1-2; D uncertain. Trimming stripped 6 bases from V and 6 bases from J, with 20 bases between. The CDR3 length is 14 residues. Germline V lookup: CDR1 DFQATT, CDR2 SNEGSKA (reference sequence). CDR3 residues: CSAESLRPTDGYTF. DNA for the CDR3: TGCAGTGCCGAATCGTTAAGGCCGACGGATGGCTACACCTTC.

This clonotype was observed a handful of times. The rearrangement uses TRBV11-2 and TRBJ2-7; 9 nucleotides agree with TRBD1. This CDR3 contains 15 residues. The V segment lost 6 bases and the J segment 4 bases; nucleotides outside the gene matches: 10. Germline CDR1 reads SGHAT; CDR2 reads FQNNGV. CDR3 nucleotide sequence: TGTGCCAGCAGTCAAGGGACAGGGCGACTATACGAGCAGTACTTC. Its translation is CASSQGTGRLYEQYF.